The source of this T cell receptor beta chain is a study of cytotoxic CD8 clonotypes in ibrutinib-treated CLL. Study-wide background: The patients comprised some twelve relapsed/refractory and around 14 treatment-naive cases, around 17 IGHV unmutated. After a median roughly 12 months on treatment (6 to 36), response samples were drawn.

Study outcomes and limitations: Under therapy, public clonotypes either contracted or stayed stable, and they were uncommon.

This CDR3 region has 8 residues. This clone was observed a handful of times. Its antigen remains unknown. The table came from immunoSEQ multiplex PCR; TCRdb's copy has only in-frame clones and leaves some out. Of some 290,000 clones detected, more than 65% appear once; the ten largest clones hold more than 6%. The sequence came from a human donor with chronic lymphocytic leukemia. This chain connects TRBV21-1 to TRBJ2-7. TRBV21-1 is annotated as a pseudogene. The sequences come from PBMCs, collected before ibrutinib treatment. The DNA for the CDR3 is TGTGCCAGCGGGGAGCAGTACTTC. Translation: CASGEQYF.